Sequencing of this T cell receptor (beta chain) was carried out in a study of T cells expressing NK-cell markers. Study-level background: The TCR beta repertoires originated in sorted CD3+CD56+NKG2C+, CD3+CD56+NKG2C- and CD3+CD56-NKG2C+ T cells. Eight donors were sequenced, seven testing HCMV-seropositive and one testing seronegative. Findings of the study overall: Dominance of the CD3+CD56-NKG2C+ fraction by these clonotypes also held in four donors. It is unclear if expanded NKG2C-expressing clones target HCMV antigens.

For this clonotype: The antigen remains unidentified.

TCRdb re-called the 5' RACE reads and catalogs CDR3 proteins one per entry, DNA excluded. Here the sample table reports around 380,000 distinct CDR3 sequences. The CDR3 has 11 amino acids. In germline, CDR1 is SQVTM, CDR2 ANQGSEA. Sequencing was performed on blood T cells: a sorted CD56 or NKG2C T cell subset, CD4+ or CD8+ T cells, or bulk PBMC T cells (not recorded which). This TCR was sampled from a woman between 50 and 59 years old in good health. The chain uses TRBV29-1 and TRBJ2-7; the TCRdb call, TRBD1, lacks DNA for checking. This CDR3 is CSASGDAEQYF.